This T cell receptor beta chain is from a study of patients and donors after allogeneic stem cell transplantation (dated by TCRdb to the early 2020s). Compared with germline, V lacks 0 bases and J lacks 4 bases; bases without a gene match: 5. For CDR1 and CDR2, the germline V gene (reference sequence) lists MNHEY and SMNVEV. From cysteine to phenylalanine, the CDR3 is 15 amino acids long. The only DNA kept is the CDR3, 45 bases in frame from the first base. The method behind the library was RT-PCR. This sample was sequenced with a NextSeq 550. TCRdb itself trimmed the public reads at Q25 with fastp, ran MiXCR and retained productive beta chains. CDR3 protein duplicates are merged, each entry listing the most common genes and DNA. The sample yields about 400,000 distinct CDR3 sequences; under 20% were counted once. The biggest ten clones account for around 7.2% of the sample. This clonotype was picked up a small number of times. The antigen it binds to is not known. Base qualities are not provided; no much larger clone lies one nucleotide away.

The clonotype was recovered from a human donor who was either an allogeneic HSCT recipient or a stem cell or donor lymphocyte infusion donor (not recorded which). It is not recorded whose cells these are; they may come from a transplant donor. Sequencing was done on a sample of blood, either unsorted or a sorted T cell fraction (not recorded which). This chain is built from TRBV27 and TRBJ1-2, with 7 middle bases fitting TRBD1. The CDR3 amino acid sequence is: CASSLSKGAGYGYTF. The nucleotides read TGTGCCAGCAGTTTATCAAAGGGGGCAGGCTATGGCTACACCTTC.